The clone carrying this T cell receptor beta chain was seen repeatedly, ten times or more. In building TCR beta libraries, iRepertoire HTBI primers were used together with Arm-PCR of CDR3 regions. TCRdb re-analysed the multiplex PCR reads in MiXCR, keeping a single row per CDR3 protein. The table records some 410,000 distinct CDR3 sequences, about 15% of them present only once. The germline gives CDR1 SGHRS, CDR2 YFSETQ. The CDR3 runs to 19 residues. V was trimmed by 4 bases and J by 2 bases, leaving 26 bases between them. The sample comes from a study of regulatory T cells in long-lasting Graves disease. As to time point: newly diagnosed GD, antithyroid drugs for less than 3 months. Following extraction of RNA from PBMCs, that RNA was used to make the TCR library. The sample was also reused in another study, on T cells in Graves' hyperthyroidism and ophthalmopathy. That report notes: TCR CDR3 underwent first-round RT-PCR with the HTBI primer set. Ophthalmopathy and stable hyperthyroidism were separated by a 13 V-J model.

This rearrangement joins TRBV5-1 to TRBJ2-3; possible D gene TRBD2, 5 bases. Source: peripheral blood mononuclear cells (PBMCs), taken at new diagnosis, from a patient treated with antithyroid drugs. The sequence was obtained from a woman in her twenties or thirties with Graves disease. CDR3 protein: CASSPNPVEGAEYTDTQYF. CDR3 nucleotide sequence: TGCGCCAGCAGCCCTAACCCGGTAGAAGGAGCGGAATACACAGATACGCAGTATTTT.